The 17 T cell receptor beta chains in this list originate from one sample, sequenced in a study of T cells expressing NK-cell markers. Using the 5' RACE reads, TCRdb records one entry per CDR3 protein without DNA. This sample lists about 430,000 distinct CDR3 sequences; its ten largest clones have 1.4%. The sample consisted of blood T cells: a sorted CD56 or NKG2C T cell subset, CD4+ or CD8+ T cells, or bulk PBMC T cells (not recorded which). Receptors were obtained from a woman aged 45-60 years in good health.

The rearrangement uses TRBV11-2 and TRBJ2-1; lacking DNA, the TRBD2 call made by TCRdb goes unchecked. The CDR3 consists of 14 residues. The germline CDR1 and CDR2 sequences are SGHAT and FQNNGV. The CDR3 spells CASSLFREEGEQFF.

CDR3 in amino acids: CASRTSGSATDTQYF. This chain connects TRBV12-3 or TRBV12-4 to TRBJ2-3; TCRdb returns TRBD2, unconfirmable since there is no DNA. The CDR3 sequence is 15 residues long.

V is TRBV24-1 and J is TRBJ2-3; no DNA is available, so the TRBD1 call from TCRdb remains unchecked. The CDR3 runs to 17 residues. Germline V gives CDR1 KGHDR, CDR2 SFDVKD. This chain's CDR3 is CATSDPTQQGAIDTQYF.

The chain couples TRBV7-8 to TRBJ2-1. The CDR3 sequence is 15 residues long. Germline values: CDR1 SGHVS, CDR2 FQNEAQ. The CDR3 here is CASSLRRLSYNEQFF.

V gene TRBV29-1 combines with J gene TRBJ1-2; the TCRdb call, TRBD1, lacks DNA for checking. The germline V gene encodes CDR1 SQVTM and CDR2 ANQGSEA. This CDR3 has 12 residues. CDR3 amino acids: CSVAGQGESYTF.

The chain employs TRBV5-1 and TRBJ1-1; the D call of TRBD1 rests on TCRdb alone, since no DNA is present to check it. CDR1 is SGHRS, CDR2 YFSETQ, per germline. The CDR3 has 13 residues. The CDR3 region is CASSLGGPTEAFF. Full variable domain (rest looked up from reference TRBV5-1 and TRBJ1-1): KAGVTQTPRYLIKTRGQQVTLSCSPISGHRSVSWYQQTPGQGLQFLFEYFSETQRNKGNFPGRFSGRQFSNSRSEMNVSTLELGDSALYLCASSLGGPTEAFFGQGTRLTVV.

This chain links TRBV4-1 with TRBJ1-1. The CDR3 is 14 residues long. Germline V lookup: CDR1 MGHRA, CDR2 YSYEKL. The CDR3 loop is CASSQASPSTEAFF.

This sequence joins TRBV12-3 or TRBV12-4 and TRBJ2-5; TCRdb's D call of TRBD1 is untestable without DNA. The CDR3 is 13 amino acids. The CDR3 spells CASSEGAWETQYF.

This chain uses TRBV28 with TRBJ2-5; the D call from TCRdb, TRBD2, cannot be confirmed without DNA. This CDR3 is built from 16 residues. Looked up from germline, CDR1 is MDHEN and CDR2 is SYDVKM. The CDR3 sequence is CASSLRGLAGGTTQYF.

The rearrangement uses TRBV24-1 and TRBJ2-7. The CDR3 runs 13 residues. Looked up from germline, CDR1 is KGHDR and CDR2 is SFDVKD. The CDR3 region is CATSVGPNYEQYF.

The rearrangement joins TRBV6-5 to TRBJ2-2. This CDR3 has 14 residues. Germline V gives CDR1 MNHEY, CDR2 SVGAGI. The chain's CDR3 is CASSDQINTGELFF.

The chain joins TRBV11-2 to TRBJ2-1. CDR3 size: 11 residues. The germline V gene has CDR1 SGHAT and CDR2 FQNNGV. The chain's CDR3 is CAIHSDNEQFF.

The rearrangement uses TRBV10-2 and TRBJ2-7; TCRdb designates TRBD2, a call that cannot be tested without DNA. The CDR3 totals 15 residues. The germline gives CDR1 WSHSY, CDR2 SAAADI. This CDR3 is CASRDSSGPSYEQYF.

The gene calls are TRBV20-1 and TRBJ1-4. CDR1 DFQATT and CDR2 SNEGSKA come from the germline V gene (reference sequence). The CDR3 consists of 15 residues. This chain's CDR3 is CSAPQPNATNEKLFF.

The genes are TRBV20-1 and TRBJ1-2; TCRdb returns TRBD1, unconfirmable since there is no DNA. Germline CDR1 reads DFQATT; CDR2 reads SNEGSKA (reference sequence). There are 13 residues in the CDR3. The chain's CDR3 is CSATTGPFDGYTF.

CDR3 sequence reads: CSARGALGMDQPQHF. The chain carries TRBV20-1 and TRBJ1-5; TCRdb reports TRBD1, a call that lacks DNA to check it against. CDR3 length: 15 amino acids. Germline V gene lookup returns CDR1 DFQATT and CDR2 SNEGSKA (reference sequence).

V is TRBV20-1 and J is TRBJ1-2; with no DNA, the TCRdb D assignment of TRBD1 cannot be verified. Germline values: CDR1 DFQATT, CDR2 SNEGSKA (reference sequence). The CDR3 has 15 residues. CDR3: CSARDLTGEYYGYTF.